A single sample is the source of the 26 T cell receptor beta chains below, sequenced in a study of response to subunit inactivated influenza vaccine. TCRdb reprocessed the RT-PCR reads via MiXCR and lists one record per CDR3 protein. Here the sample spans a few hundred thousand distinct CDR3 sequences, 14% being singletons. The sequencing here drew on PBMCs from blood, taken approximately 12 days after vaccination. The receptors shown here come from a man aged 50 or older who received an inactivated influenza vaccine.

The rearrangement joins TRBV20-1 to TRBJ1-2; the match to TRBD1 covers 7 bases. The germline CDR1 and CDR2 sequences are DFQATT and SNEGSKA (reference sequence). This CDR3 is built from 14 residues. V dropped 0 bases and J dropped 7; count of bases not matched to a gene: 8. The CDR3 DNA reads TGCAGTGCTAGAGAAACAGGGGTAGAAAGTGGCTACACCTTC. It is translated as CSARETGVESGYTF.

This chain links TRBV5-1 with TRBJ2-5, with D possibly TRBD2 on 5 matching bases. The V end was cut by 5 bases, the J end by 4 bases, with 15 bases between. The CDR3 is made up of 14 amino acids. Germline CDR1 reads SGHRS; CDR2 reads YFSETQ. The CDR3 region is CASSNATGLETQYF. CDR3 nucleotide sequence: TGCGCCAGCAGTAACGCTACGGGGTTAGAGACCCAGTACTTC. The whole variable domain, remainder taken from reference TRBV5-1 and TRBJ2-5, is KAGVTQTPRYLIKTRGQQVTLSCSPISGHRSVSWYQQTPGQGLQFLFEYFSETQRNKGNFPGRFSGRQFSNSRSEMNVSTLELGDSALYLCASSNATGLETQYFGPGTRLLVL.

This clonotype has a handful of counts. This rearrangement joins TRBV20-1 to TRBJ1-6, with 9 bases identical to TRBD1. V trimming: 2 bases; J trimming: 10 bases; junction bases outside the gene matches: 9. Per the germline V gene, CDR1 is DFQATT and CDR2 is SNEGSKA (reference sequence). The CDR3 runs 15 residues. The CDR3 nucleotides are TGCAGTGCTAGACCACCGGGACAGGGTTCGTCACCCCTCCACTTT. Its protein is CSARPPGQGSSPLHF.

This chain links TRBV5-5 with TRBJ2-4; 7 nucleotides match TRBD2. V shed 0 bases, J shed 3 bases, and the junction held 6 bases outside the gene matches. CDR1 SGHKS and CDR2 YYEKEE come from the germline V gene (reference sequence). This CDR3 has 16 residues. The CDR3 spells CASSLVGGTFKNIQYF. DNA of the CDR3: TGTGCCAGCAGCTTGGTGGGGGGGACTTTCAAAAACATTCAGTACTTC.

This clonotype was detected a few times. The CDR3 here is CSVEDPVFRQGGTSGHYNEQFF. DNA for the CDR3: TGCAGCGTTGAAGATCCTGTTTTTAGACAGGGAGGGACTAGCGGGCATTACAATGAGCAGTTCTTC. The chain links TRBV29-1 to TRBJ2-1; TRBD2 matches 12 bases. V lost 0 bases to trimming and J lost 4 bases; unmatched junction nucleotides: 22. The germline V gene encodes CDR1 SQVTM and CDR2 ANQGSEA. The CDR3 contains 22 residues.

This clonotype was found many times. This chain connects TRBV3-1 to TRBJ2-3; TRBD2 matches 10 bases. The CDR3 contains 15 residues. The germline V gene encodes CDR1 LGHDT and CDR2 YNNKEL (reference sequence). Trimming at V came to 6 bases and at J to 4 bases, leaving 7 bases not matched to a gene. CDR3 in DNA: TGTGCCAGCAGTCTTCCAGCGGGGGGGTCAGATACGCAGTATTTT. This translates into CASSLPAGGSDTQYF.

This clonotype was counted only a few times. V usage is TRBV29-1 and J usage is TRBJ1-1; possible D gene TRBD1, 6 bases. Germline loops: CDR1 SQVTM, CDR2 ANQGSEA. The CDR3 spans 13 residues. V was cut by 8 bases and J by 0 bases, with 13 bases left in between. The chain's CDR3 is CSIKDRMNTEAFF. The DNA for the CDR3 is TGCAGCATAAAAGACAGGATGAACACTGAAGCTTTCTTT.

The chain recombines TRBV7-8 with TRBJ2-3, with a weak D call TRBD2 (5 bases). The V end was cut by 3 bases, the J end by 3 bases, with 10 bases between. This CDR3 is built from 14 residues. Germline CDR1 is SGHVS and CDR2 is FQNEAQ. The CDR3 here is CASSFFEGTDTQYF. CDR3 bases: TGTGCCAGCAGCTTCTTTGAGGGAACAGATACGCAGTATTTT.

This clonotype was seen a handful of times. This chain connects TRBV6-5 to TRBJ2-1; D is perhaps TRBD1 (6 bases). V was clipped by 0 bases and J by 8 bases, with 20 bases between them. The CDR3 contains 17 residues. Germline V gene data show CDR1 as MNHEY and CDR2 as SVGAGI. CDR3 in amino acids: CASSYSNLEGGQYEQFF. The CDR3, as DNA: TGTGCCAGCAGTTACTCGAACCTCGAAGGGGGACAATATGAGCAGTTCTTC.

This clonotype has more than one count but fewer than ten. The CDR3 nucleotides read TGTGCCACGACTAGCGGGAGGGCCGGGAGCACAGATACGCAGTATTTT. It yields the protein CATTSGRAGSTDTQYF. The chain uses TRBV10-3 and TRBJ2-3, with 14 nucleotides matching TRBD2. The CDR3 extends over 16 amino acids. Germline values: CDR1 ENHRY, CDR2 SYGVKD. The trim removed 10 bases at V and 0 bases at J, leaving 6 bases unmatched.

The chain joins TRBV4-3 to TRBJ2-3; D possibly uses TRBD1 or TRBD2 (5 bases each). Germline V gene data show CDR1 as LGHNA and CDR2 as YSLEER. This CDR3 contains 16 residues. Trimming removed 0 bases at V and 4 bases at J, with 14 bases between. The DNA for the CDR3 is TGCGCCAGCAGCCAAGATGTCAGGGACGAGGCAGATACGCAGTATTTT. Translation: CASSQDVRDEADTQYF.

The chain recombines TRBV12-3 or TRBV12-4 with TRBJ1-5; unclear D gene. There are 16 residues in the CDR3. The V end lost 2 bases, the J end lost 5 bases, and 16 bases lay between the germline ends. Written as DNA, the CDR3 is TGTGCCAGCAGTTTATCGTCCCGACTGAGGGATCAGCCCCAGCATTTT. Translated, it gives CASSLSSRLRDQPQHF.

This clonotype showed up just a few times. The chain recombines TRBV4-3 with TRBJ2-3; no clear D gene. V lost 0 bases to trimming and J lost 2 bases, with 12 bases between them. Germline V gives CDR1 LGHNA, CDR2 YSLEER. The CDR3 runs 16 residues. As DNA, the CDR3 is TGCGCCAGCAGCCAAGATCTCTCGATCTACACAGATACGCAGTATTTT. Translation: CASSQDLSIYTDTQYF.

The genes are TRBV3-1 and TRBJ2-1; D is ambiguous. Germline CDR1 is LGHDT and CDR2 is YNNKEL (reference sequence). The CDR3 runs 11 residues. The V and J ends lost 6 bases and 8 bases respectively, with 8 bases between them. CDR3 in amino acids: CASRFRYEQFF. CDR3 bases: TGTGCCAGCAGGTTTAGGTATGAGCAGTTCTTC.

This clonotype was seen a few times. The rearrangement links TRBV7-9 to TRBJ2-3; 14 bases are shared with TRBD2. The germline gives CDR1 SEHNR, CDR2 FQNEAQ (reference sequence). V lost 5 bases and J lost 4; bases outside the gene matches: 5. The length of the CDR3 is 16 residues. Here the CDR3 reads CASSLRTSGRSDTQYF. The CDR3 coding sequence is TGTGCCAGCAGCCTCCGGACTAGCGGGAGGTCAGATACGCAGTATTTT. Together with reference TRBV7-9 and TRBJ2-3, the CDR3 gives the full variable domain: DTGVSQNPRHKITKRGQNVTFRCDPISEHNRLYWYRQTLGQGPEFLTYFQNEAQLEKSRLLSDRFSAERPKGSFSTLEIQRTEQGDSAMYLCASSLRTSGRSDTQYFGPGTRLTVL.

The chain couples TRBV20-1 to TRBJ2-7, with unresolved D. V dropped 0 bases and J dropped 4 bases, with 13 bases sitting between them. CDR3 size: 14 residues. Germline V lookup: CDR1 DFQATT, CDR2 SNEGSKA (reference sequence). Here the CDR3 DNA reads TGCAGTGCTAGAGATGCCCGAGAGCAATACGAGCAGTACTTC. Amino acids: CSARDAREQYEQYF.

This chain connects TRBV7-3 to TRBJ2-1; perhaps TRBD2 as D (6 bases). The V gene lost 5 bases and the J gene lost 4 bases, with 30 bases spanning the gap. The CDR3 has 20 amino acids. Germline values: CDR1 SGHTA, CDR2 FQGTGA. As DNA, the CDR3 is TGTGCCAGCAGCGCCACTCCTTTTGATATCGGGAGCGGCCCGTACAATGAGCAGTTCTTC. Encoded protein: CASSATPFDIGSGPYNEQFF. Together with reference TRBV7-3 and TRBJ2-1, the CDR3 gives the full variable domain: GAGVSQTPSNKVTEKGKYVELRCDPISGHTALYWYRQSLGQGPEFLIYFQGTGAADDSGLPNDRFFAVRPEGSVSTLKIQRTERGDSAVYLCASSATPFDIGSGPYNEQFFGPGTRLTVL.

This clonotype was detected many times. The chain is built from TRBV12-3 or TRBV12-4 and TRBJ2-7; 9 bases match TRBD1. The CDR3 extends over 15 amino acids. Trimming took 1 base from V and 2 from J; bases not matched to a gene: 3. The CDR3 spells CASSLEGTGTYEQYF. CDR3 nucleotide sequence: TGTGCCAGCAGTTTAGAGGGGACAGGGACCTACGAGCAGTACTTC.

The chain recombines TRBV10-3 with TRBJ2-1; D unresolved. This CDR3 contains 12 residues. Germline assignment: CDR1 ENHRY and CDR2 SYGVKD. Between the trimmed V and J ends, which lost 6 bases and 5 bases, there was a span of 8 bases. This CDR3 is CAIRNYDNEQFF. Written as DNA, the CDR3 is TGTGCCATCAGGAACTACGACAATGAGCAGTTCTTC.

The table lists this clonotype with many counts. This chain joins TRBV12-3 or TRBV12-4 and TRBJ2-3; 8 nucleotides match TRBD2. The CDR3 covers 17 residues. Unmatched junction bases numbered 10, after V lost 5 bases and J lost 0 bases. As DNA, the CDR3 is TGTGCCAGCAGTCCCCTCCCGGGCGGGGGGAGCACAGATACGCAGTATTTT. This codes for CASSPLPGGGSTDTQYF.

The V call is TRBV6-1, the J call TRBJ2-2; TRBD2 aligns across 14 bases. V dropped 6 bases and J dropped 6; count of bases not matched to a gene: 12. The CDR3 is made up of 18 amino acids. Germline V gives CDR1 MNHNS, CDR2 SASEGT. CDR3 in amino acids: CASRKAGTSGSYPGELFF. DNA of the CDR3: TGTGCCAGCAGGAAGGCCGGGACTAGCGGGAGTTACCCCGGGGAGCTGTTTTTT.

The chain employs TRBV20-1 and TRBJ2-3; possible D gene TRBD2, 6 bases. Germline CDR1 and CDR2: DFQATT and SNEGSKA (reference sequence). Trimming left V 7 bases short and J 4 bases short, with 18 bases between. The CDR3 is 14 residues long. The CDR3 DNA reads TGCAGTGTCGAAGCGGGCCTTTTACCAGATACGCAGTATTTT. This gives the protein CSVEAGLLPDTQYF.

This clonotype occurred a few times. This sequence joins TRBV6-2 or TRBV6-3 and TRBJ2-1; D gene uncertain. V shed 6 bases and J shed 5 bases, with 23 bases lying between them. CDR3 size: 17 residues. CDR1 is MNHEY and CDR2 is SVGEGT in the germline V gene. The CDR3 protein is CASRISLRASGDNEQFF. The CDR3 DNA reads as TGTGCCAGCAGAATATCTTTAAGGGCAAGTGGGGACAATGAGCAGTTCTTC.

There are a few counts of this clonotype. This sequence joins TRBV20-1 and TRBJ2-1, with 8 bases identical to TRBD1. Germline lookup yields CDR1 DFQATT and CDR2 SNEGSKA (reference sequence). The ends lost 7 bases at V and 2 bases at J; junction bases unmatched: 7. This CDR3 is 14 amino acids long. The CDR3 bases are TGCAGTGTCCCCGGGACAGGACCCTACAATGAGCAGTTCTTC. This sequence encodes CSVPGTGPYNEQFF.

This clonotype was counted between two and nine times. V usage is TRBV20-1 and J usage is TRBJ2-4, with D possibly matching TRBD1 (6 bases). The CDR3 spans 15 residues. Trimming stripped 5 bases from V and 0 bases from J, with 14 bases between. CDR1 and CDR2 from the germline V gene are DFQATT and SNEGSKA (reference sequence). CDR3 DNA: TGCAGTGCTGGAGGACAGAGATTAGCCAAAAACATTCAGTACTTC. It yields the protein CSAGGQRLAKNIQYF.

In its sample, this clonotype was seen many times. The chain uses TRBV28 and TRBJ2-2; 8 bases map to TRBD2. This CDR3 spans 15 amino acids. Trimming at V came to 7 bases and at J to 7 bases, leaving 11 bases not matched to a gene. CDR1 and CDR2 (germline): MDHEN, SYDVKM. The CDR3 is CASTRTSYKGGELFF. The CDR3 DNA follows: TGTGCCAGCACCCGGACTAGCTACAAGGGCGGGGAGCTGTTTTTT.